These T cell receptor beta chains were read from a single sample in a study of blood T cell repertoires in COVID-19. The repertoire was sequenced with immunoSEQ multiplex PCR; TCRdb's copy has only in-frame clones and lacks some. The top ten hold 0.8% to 1% of the sample, which has around 100,000 clones, roughly 88% seen once. Sequences were obtained from peripheral blood. The receptors stem from a woman in her 70s with acute or convalescent COVID-19. The conserved cysteine and the conserved F or W are not part of the CDR3 here.

V gene	J gene	CDR3 length	CDR3 protein
TRBV6-6	TRBJ2-1	14	ASSYPRTSGGNEQF
TRBV5-1	TRBJ2-5	13	ASSLGRGIQETQY
TRBV27	TRBJ1-1	12	ASKKQGGNTEAF
TRBV14	TRBJ2-1	13	ASSLPGPSYNEQF
TRBV7-5	TRBJ1-1	8	ARSFFSGF
TRBV7-9	TRBJ1-2	14	ASSFVSGQGAGGYT
TRBV6-6	TRBJ2-7	14	ASRPGLAGGIYEQY
TRBV27	TRBJ2-5	10	ASSPQGETQY
TRBV11-2	TRBJ1-6	11	ASSYGGNSPLH
TRBV15	TRBJ1-3	12	ATSRGRAGNTIY
TRBV28	TRBJ2-3	13	ASSPLAGGTDTQY
TRBV5-3	TRBJ2-4	14	ARARRSGMAKNIQY
TRBV29-1	TRBJ1-2	12	SVTRGQANYGYT
TRBV5-1	TRBJ1-1	14	ASSPARTTSLTEAF
TRBV19	TRBJ1-1	10	ASSFGREKAF
TRBV7-9	TRBJ2-7	11	ASSSYTGFEQY
TRBV11-2	TRBJ1-4	13	ASSLDEGINEKLF
TRBV19	TRBJ1-2	12	ASSPSDRDYGYT
TRBV2	TRBJ2-2	13	ASRGLAGSDGELF
TRBV10-3	TRBJ2-1	14	AISERDLAGGHEQF
TRBV30	TRBJ1-5	13	AWSVGTGDNQPQH
TRBV29-1	TRBJ2-5	11	SVYASGGGDQY
TRBV2	TRBJ2-2	13	ASSAGSSNTGELF
TRBV27	TRBJ2-1	12	ASRLGTPRNEQF
TRBV5-4	TRBJ1-1	13	ASSLAGRSNTEAF